Each of the 23 T cell receptor beta chains below was sequenced from the same sample in a study of T cells in Graves' hyperthyroidism and ophthalmopathy. Template material for amplifying TCR beta CDR3 regions consisted of RNA transcripts. When the TCR CDR3 underwent first-round RT-PCR, the HTBI primer set was used. TCRdb re-called the multiplex PCR reads with MiXCR, one entry per CDR3 protein. The top ten clones hold roughly 3.4% of a sample with some 550,000 distinct CDR3 sequences, roughly a sixth of them seen once. The sample taken for sequencing was blood. The source of these receptors is a woman in her thirties or forties with Graves' ophthalmopathy.

The chain recombines TRBV2 with TRBJ2-5, with a tentative D call TRBD2 (7 bases). The V gene lost 6 bases and the J gene lost 5 bases, with 13 bases spanning the gap. This CDR3 spans 13 amino acids. CDR1 is SNHLY and CDR2 is FYNNEI in the germline V gene. The CDR3 sequence is CASRGGGRETQYF. The CDR3 bases are TGTGCCAGCAGGGGGGGGGGGCGCGAGACCCAGTACTTC.

This clonotype was detected a few times. At one end, the junction sequence differs from germline, possibly due to a read error. V is TRBV6-1 and J is TRBJ1-2; a possible D gene is TRBD1 (6 bases). This CDR3 has 14 amino acids. Germline CDR1 is MNHNS and CDR2 is SASEGT. The DNA of the CDR3 is TGTGCCAGCAGTCACAACCGGGACAACTATCGCTACACCTTC. As protein: CASSHNRDNYRYTF.

The chain combines TRBV20-1 with TRBJ2-7; perhaps TRBD2 as D (5 bases). V gave up 4 bases and J gave up 0 bases, with 10 bases separating them. CDR1 and CDR2 (germline): DFQATT, SNEGSKA (reference sequence). CDR3 length equals 13 residues. DNA for the CDR3: TGCAGTGCTATGACCAGCGGCTCCTACGAGCAGTACTTC. This gives the protein CSAMTSGSYEQYF.

This clonotype came up a few times. The chain is built from TRBV4-2 and TRBJ2-3; 13 nucleotides align to TRBD2. There are 17 residues in the CDR3. The junction had 7 bases not matched to a gene; V was cut back by 3 bases and J by 4 bases. Per the germline V gene, CDR1 is LGHNA and CDR2 is YNFKEQ. CDR3: CASSHGTSGIPPDTQYF. DNA of the CDR3: TGTGCCAGCAGCCATGGGACTAGCGGGATTCCCCCAGATACGCAGTATTTT.

V gene TRBV12-3 or TRBV12-4 combines with J gene TRBJ1-2; 7 positions match TRBD1. The CDR3 is made up of 16 amino acids. V shed 1 base and J 5 bases; nucleotides not matched to a gene: 10. CDR3 coding DNA: TGTGCCAGCAGTTTAGTTCCCTCGACAGGGAGGTATGGCTACACCTTC. Protein sequence: CASSLVPSTGRYGYTF.

The V call is TRBV7-2, the J call TRBJ2-3; 7 bases align to TRBD1. Germline CDR1 and CDR2: SGHTA and FQGNSA. CDR3 size: 14 residues. V lost 2 bases and J lost 5; bases outside the gene matches: 4. The CDR3 DNA reads TGTGCCAGCAGCTTAATTTACAGGGGAGATACGCAGTATTTT. Translation: CASSLIYRGDTQYF.

A few counts support this clonotype. The chain combines TRBV28 with TRBJ2-2; TRBD1 might be the D (6 bases). The CDR3 covers 16 residues. The germline V and J ends were trimmed by 3 bases and 4 bases, with 15 bases remaining between them. CDR1 and CDR2 from the germline V gene are MDHEN and SYDVKM. The chain's CDR3 is CASSFVGTGFTGELFF. In DNA, the CDR3 is TGTGCCAGCAGTTTTGTAGGTACAGGGTTCACCGGGGAGCTGTTTTTT.

There are many counts of this clonotype. The chain employs TRBV20-1 and TRBJ2-1; no firm D call. In germline, CDR1 is DFQATT, CDR2 SNEGSKA (reference sequence). V was clipped by 2 bases and J by 6 bases, with 5 bases between them. The CDR3 runs to 11 residues. The CDR3 region is CSARRTNEQFF. CDR3 DNA: TGCAGTGCTAGAAGGACCAATGAGCAGTTCTTC.

This clonotype appeared many times. The rearrangement links TRBV13 to TRBJ1-1; 7 nucleotides agree with TRBD1. V shed 1 base, J shed 4 bases, and the junction held 6 bases outside the gene matches. The CDR3 is 15 amino acids. From germline, CDR1 is PRHDT and CDR2 FYEKMQ (reference sequence). CDR3: CASSLVAGGGTEAFF. CDR3 coding DNA: TGTGCCAGCAGCTTAGTTGCAGGGGGGGGCACTGAAGCTTTCTTT. The variable domain in full, with the rest retrieved from reference TRBV13 and TRBJ1-1, is AAGVIQSPRHLIKEKRETATLKCYPIPRHDTVYWYQQGPGQDPQFLISFYEKMQSDKGSIPDRFSAQQFSDYHSELNMSSLELGDSALYFCASSLVAGGGTEAFFGQGTRLTVV.

The rearrangement links TRBV20-1 to TRBJ2-7; 12 bases line up with TRBD2. The length of the CDR3 is 17 residues. The germline V gene has CDR1 DFQATT and CDR2 SNEGSKA (reference sequence). V shed 0 bases and J 6 bases; nucleotides not matched to a gene: 12. CDR3 sequence (DNA): TGCAGTGCTAGAGATCAGCTACTAGCGGGGGGCCTCTCCGAGCAGTACTTC. Translating it yields CSARDQLLAGGLSEQYF.

This clonotype was recorded many times. CDR3 bases: TGCAGTGCTAGAGATGAGCCAGCCTACGAGCAGTACTTC. It specifies CSARDEPAYEQYF. The rearrangement uses TRBV20-1 and TRBJ2-7; D ambiguous. V shed 0 bases and J shed 2 bases, with 8 bases lying between them. CDR3 length: 13 residues. Germline loops: CDR1 DFQATT, CDR2 SNEGSKA (reference sequence).

This clonotype was detected a few times. The chain links TRBV20-1 to TRBJ2-1, with D possibly being TRBD1 (5 bases). The V gene lost 0 bases and the J gene lost 0 bases, with 12 bases spanning the gap. CDR3 size: 16 residues. Looked up from germline, CDR1 is DFQATT and CDR2 is SNEGSKA (reference sequence). CDR3 DNA: TGCAGTGCTAGAGAAGGGCGGACAAGCTCCTACAATGAGCAGTTCTTC. Encoded protein: CSAREGRTSSYNEQFF.

This rearrangement joins TRBV12-3 or TRBV12-4 to TRBJ1-3; D unclear. Trimming cost V 5 bases and J 0 bases, with 8 bases left between them. The CDR3 covers 14 residues. CDR3 in amino acids: CASSTGLSGNTIYF. The DNA for the CDR3 is TGTGCCAGCAGTACTGGTCTCTCTGGAAACACCATATATTTT.

This clonotype has a count of ten or more. This chain uses TRBV11-2 with TRBJ2-3; the match to TRBD2 covers 10 bases. The J segment lost 1 base and the V segment lost 1 base, leaving 8 bases of the junction unmatched. In germline, CDR1 is SGHAT, CDR2 FQNNGV. The length of the CDR3 is 18 residues. The CDR3 nucleotides read TGTGCCAGCAGCTTAGGCCTAGCGGGGGTTCGACGCACAGATACGCAGTATTTT. Its translation is CASSLGLAGVRRTDTQYF.

This clonotype was observed a handful of times. CDR3 DNA sequence: TGCAGTGCTAGAACGGCGGGGGGGAGGGAGACCCAGTACTTC. Amino acid sequence: CSARTAGGRETQYF. The chain uses TRBV20-1 and TRBJ2-5; 9 bases are shared with TRBD2. Germline V gene lookup returns CDR1 DFQATT and CDR2 SNEGSKA (reference sequence). The CDR3 spans 14 residues. Trimming cost V 2 bases and J 5 bases; bases outside gene matches: 6.

This clonotype was counted a few times. CDR3 loop: CASSLLGQGREQYF. DNA of the CDR3: TGTGCCAGCAGCTTATTAGGACAGGGTAGGGAGCAGTACTTC. J is TRBJ2-7 and V is TRBV13; 8 bases agree with TRBD1. Germline V lookup: CDR1 PRHDT, CDR2 FYEKMQ (reference sequence). Germline trimming cut 2 bases from V and 7 bases from J; bases unmatched to any gene: 7. This CDR3 is built from 14 residues.

At least ten counts were recorded for this clonotype. The chain is built from TRBV18 and TRBJ1-1; D possibly corresponds to TRBD1 (6 bases). This CDR3 region has 13 residues. The germline V gene has CDR1 KGHSH and CDR2 LQKENI. Between the trimmed V and J ends, which lost 5 bases and 10 bases, there was a span of 17 bases. DNA for the CDR3: TGTGCCAGCTCAGTCCCCGGGGGCAGGGGAGCTTTCTTT. Protein product: CASSVPGGRGAFF.

This clonotype appeared a few times. The chain is built from TRBV20-1 and TRBJ1-2; TRBD1 is a possible D gene (6 bases). The V and J ends lost 5 bases and 3 bases respectively, with 13 bases between them. Germline V gene data show CDR1 as DFQATT and CDR2 as SNEGSKA (reference sequence). The CDR3 contains 13 residues. CDR3 in amino acids: CSASKGGDYGYTF. CDR3 DNA: TGCAGTGCTTCAAAGGGGGGAGACTATGGCTACACCTTC.

The V gene is TRBV6-1, the J gene TRBJ2-1; 9 positions agree with TRBD2. This CDR3 has 16 amino acids. Trimming took 7 bases from V and 0 from J; bases not matched to a gene: 7. Germline V gene sequence: CDR1 MNHNS, CDR2 SASEGT. The CDR3 loop is CASNAMTSGSYNEQFF. The CDR3 DNA is TGTGCCAGCAACGCAATGACTAGCGGCTCCTACAATGAGCAGTTCTTC.

This clonotype came up many times. The V gene is TRBV3-1, the J gene TRBJ2-7; possibly TRBD1 for D (5 bases). The CDR3 sequence is 12 residues long. Germline-derived CDR1 and CDR2 are LGHDT and YNNKEL (reference sequence). V lost 3 bases, J lost 5 bases, and 8 bases lay in between. The CDR3 is CASSQLGDEQYF. CDR3 in DNA: TGTGCCAGCAGCCAGCTAGGGGACGAGCAGTACTTC.

This clonotype has a count of ten or more. The J gene is TRBJ1-5, the V gene TRBV27; tentative D call: TRBD1 (6 bases). The CDR3 extends over 15 amino acids. The V and J ends lost 5 bases and 5 bases respectively, with 16 bases between them. The germline V gene encodes CDR1 MNHEY and CDR2 SMNVEV (reference sequence). CDR3 residues: CASSRPRGGDQPQHF. The CDR3 bases are TGTGCCAGCAGTCGCCCCAGGGGCGGGGATCAGCCCCAGCATTTT.

The chain employs TRBV29-1 and TRBJ2-5; TRBD1 might be the D (6 bases). From germline, CDR1 is SQVTM and CDR2 ANQGSEA. The length of the CDR3 is 14 residues. Deletions cut 5 bases from V and 5 bases from J, with 18 bases between. The CDR3 DNA sequence: TGCAGCGTTACCAGGGGAATCACTTGGGAGACCCAGTACTTC. The encoded protein is CSVTRGITWETQYF.

The chain employs TRBV6-1 and TRBJ2-2; D gene unclear. Trimming removed 11 bases at V and 0 bases at J, with 7 bases between. Germline CDR1 reads MNHNS; CDR2 reads SASEGT. The CDR3 sequence is 12 residues long. The CDR3 coding sequence is TGTGCCGGGTCGGCGAACACCGGGGAGCTGTTTTTT. The encoded protein is CAGSANTGELFF.